The 9 T cell receptor beta chains below come from one sample, sequenced in a study of a mutant IDH1 vaccine in newly diagnosed glioma. No antigen has been identified for these receptors. Sample time point: week 47, end of study. Doses consisted of 300 ug of mutant IDH1 20-mer peptide each, paired with topical imiquimod. Only in-frame clones appear in the TCRdb table, and some are missing; sequencing was by immunoSEQ multiplex PCR. The table shows 10,000 to 15,000 clones, with roughly four fifths occurring only once. The source was PBMCs, collected from a glioma patient whose treatment included an IDH1 peptide vaccine. These receptors were taken from a woman aged 40 to 50 with glioma.

The chain combines TRBV6-6 with TRBJ2-1, with a tentative D call TRBD1 (5 bases). The CDR3 contains 11 residues. Germline V gene lookup returns CDR1 MNHNY and CDR2 SVGAGI (reference sequence). Trimming removed 6 bases at V and 7 bases at J, with 7 bases between. CDR3 in DNA: TGTGCCAGCAGCCGACAGAATGAGCAGTTCTTC. Its protein product is CASSRQNEQFF.

The V gene is TRBV7-6, the J gene TRBJ2-5, with D uncertain. The CDR3 consists of 14 residues. Trimming left V 0 bases short and J 1 base short, with 6 bases between. CDR1 SGHVS and CDR2 FNYEAQ come from the germline V gene. The CDR3 DNA reads as TGTGCCAGCAGCTTAGCAACAGCCCAAGAGACCCAGTACTTC. Translation: CASSLATAQETQYF.

This chain uses TRBV20-1 with TRBJ1-3; unclear D gene. CDR3 length equals 11 residues. V was cut by 5 bases and J by 1 base, with 3 bases left in between. Germline V gene lookup returns CDR1 DFQATT and CDR2 SNEGSKA (reference sequence). The CDR3 region is CSALSGNTIYF. In DNA form, the CDR3 reads TGCAGTGCTCTATCTGGAAACACCATATATTTT.

V gene TRBV10-3 combines with J gene TRBJ2-5, with D possibly being TRBD2 (6 bases). V dropped 11 bases and J dropped 5 bases, with 12 bases sitting between them. This CDR3 region has 11 residues. Germline values: CDR1 ENHRY, CDR2 SYGVKD. The CDR3 region has the DNA TGTGCCGCCGGGGGTAGGGAGACCCAGTACTTC. Protein sequence: CAAGGRETQYF.

J is TRBJ1-1 and V is TRBV15; tentatively, D is TRBD1 (6 bases). Germline V lookup: CDR1 LNHNV, CDR2 YYDKDF (reference sequence). V lost 3 bases and J lost 5, with 19 bases in between. This CDR3 comprises 16 residues. Here the CDR3 reads CATSRRRGGRRTEAFF. CDR3 sequence (DNA): TGTGCCACCAGCAGGAGACGGGGGGGGCGGAGGACTGAAGCTTTCTTT.

The CDR3 coding sequence is TGTGCCAGCAGCACAAACATTGGGGCTGAGCAAGTCTATGAAGCTTTCTTT. This translates into CASSTNIGAEQVYEAFF. The V and J genes are TRBV9 and TRBJ1-1; D may be TRBD1 (5 bases). The CDR3 runs to 17 residues. The V gene's germline CDR1 is SGDLS and CDR2 YYNGEE. V was shortened by 4 bases and J by 7 bases, with 26 bases between the two germline ends.

The V call is TRBV7-9, the J call TRBJ2-7; TRBD2 matches at 9 bases. The ends lost 7 bases at V and 3 bases at J; junction bases unmatched: 10. This CDR3 is 15 amino acids long. The germline CDR1 and CDR2 sequences are SEHNR and FQNEAQ (reference sequence). The CDR3 sequence: CASTKLAGPYYEQYF. The DNA for the CDR3 is TGTGCCAGCACCAAACTAGCGGGCCCATACTACGAGCAGTACTTC. The full variable domain, in which reference TRBV7-9 and TRBJ2-7 provide the parts outside the CDR3, is DTGVSQNPRHKITKRGQNVTFRCDPISEHNRLYWYRQTLGQGPEFLTYFQNEAQLEKSRLLSDRFSAERPKGSFSTLEIQRTEQGDSAMYLCASTKLAGPYYEQYFGPGTRLTVT.

The chain couples TRBV2 to TRBJ2-7; 13 nucleotides align to TRBD2. V lost 6 bases to trimming and J lost 3 bases; unmatched junction nucleotides: 5. The CDR3 runs 15 residues. Germline values: CDR1 SNHLY, CDR2 FYNNEI. The CDR3 region is CASRLAGGPYYEQYF. CDR3 bases: TGTGCCAGCAGACTAGCGGGGGGGCCTTACTACGAGCAGTACTTC.

The CDR3 loop is CASYDRRPNQPQHF. CDR3 in DNA: TGTGCCAGTTACGACCGTAGGCCTAATCAGCCCCAGCATTTT. The rearrangement joins TRBV28 to TRBJ1-5; no definite D call. The V gene lost 9 bases and the J gene lost 4 bases, with 16 bases spanning the gap. CDR1 and CDR2 from the germline V gene are MDHEN and SYDVKM. The CDR3 extends over 14 amino acids.